These 14 T cell receptor beta chains were sequenced from one sample in a study of beta chain features in type 1 diabetes. The authors reverse transcribed all of the isolated RNA, so sequencing captured expressed TCRB transcripts. Clones were sequenced by immunoSEQ multiplex PCR, and TCRdb holds only the in-frame ones, with some missing. The data show 350,000 or so clones, with about 20% seen just once and 0.044% held by the top ten. Sequencing was carried out using naive CD4+ T cells from blood. The source is a woman aged 18-29 years in good health.

V gene TRBV29-1 combines with J gene TRBJ2-1, with 11 positions matching TRBD2. Germline CDR1 SQVTM, CDR2 ANQGSEA. The CDR3 extends over 20 amino acids. J gave up 6 bases and V 0 bases, and 19 bases lay outside the gene matches. The CDR3 region has the DNA TGCAGCGTTGAAGATAGCGGCGGTACTAGCGGGGGCCTAACATTCAATGAGCAGTTCTTC. This codes for CSVEDSGGTSGGLTFNEQFF.

This clone has only a few counts. The genes are TRBV9 and TRBJ1-6, with D tentatively TRBD1 (6 bases). The CDR3 consists of 16 residues. V lost 0 bases and J 7 bases, leaving 14 bases between the germline ends. CDR1 is SGDLS and CDR2 is YYNGEE in the germline V gene. This CDR3 is CASSVDRVPWNSPLHF. CDR3 DNA sequence: TGTGCCAGCAGCGTAGACAGGGTTCCCTGGAATTCACCCCTCCACTTT.

This clone was detected only a few times. The rearrangement joins TRBV30 to TRBJ2-3; D is possibly TRBD2 (5 bases). Trimming stripped 2 bases from V and 8 bases from J, with 8 bases between. Germline V lookup: CDR1 GTSNPN, CDR2 SVGIG (reference sequence). The CDR3 consists of 11 residues. The CDR3 spells CAWSREVTQYF. CDR3 DNA: TGTGCCTGGAGTCGGGAAGTTACGCAGTATTTT.

This clone came up a few times. This sequence joins TRBV7-2 and TRBJ2-7, with 9 bases matching TRBD1. Germline lookup yields CDR1 SGHTA and CDR2 FQGNSA. The V segment lost 3 bases and the J segment 0 bases; nucleotides outside the gene matches: 15. The CDR3 runs to 19 residues. CDR3 sequence: CASSFNTGGTGTSSYEQYF. CDR3 nucleotides: TGTGCCAGCAGCTTTAACACAGGCGGGACAGGGACCTCCTCCTACGAGCAGTACTTC.

The chain recombines TRBV5-4 with TRBJ2-7; 7 bases align to TRBD1. Germline V gene data show CDR1 as SGHNT and CDR2 as YYREEE (reference sequence). The CDR3 length is 14 residues. V lost 3 bases to trimming and J lost 3 bases; unmatched junction nucleotides: 6. The CDR3 loop reads CASSSSGTDYEQYF. Here the CDR3 DNA reads TGTGCCAGCAGCTCCTCCGGGACAGACTACGAGCAGTACTTC.

J is TRBJ2-7 and V is TRBV18, with 10 bases fitting TRBD2. The CDR3 runs 15 residues. Germline CDR1 reads KGHSH; CDR2 reads LQKENI. V lost 5 bases, J lost 6 bases, and 10 bases stayed unmatched. CDR3 DNA sequence: TGTGCCAGCTCAAGTAGGTCTAGCGGGAGTGCCGAGCAGTACTTC. It encodes CASSSRSSGSAEQYF.

This clone was seen only a few times. The V gene is TRBV4-1, the J gene TRBJ1-2; 8 bases map to TRBD1. V was clipped by 3 bases and J by 5 bases; unmatched bases: 5. The CDR3 sequence is 14 residues long. Looked up from germline, CDR1 is MGHRA and CDR2 is YSYEKL. The CDR3 sequence is CASSQYRTGYGYTF. In nucleotides, the CDR3 is TGCGCCAGCAGCCAGTACAGGACAGGGTATGGCTACACCTTC.

In this sample, this clone turned up a few times. The chain recombines TRBV29-1 with TRBJ2-2, with TRBD2 identical over 10 bases. The CDR3 is 15 amino acids. The V and J ends lost 5 bases and 2 bases, in that order; junction bases with no gene match: 5. Germline CDR1 reads SQVTM; CDR2 reads ANQGSEA. CDR3 in amino acids: CSVRGTSDNTGELFF. CDR3 nucleotides: TGCAGCGTTCGGGGGACTAGCGACAACACCGGGGAGCTGTTTTTT.

This chain joins TRBV5-1 and TRBJ1-4; 7 nucleotides match TRBD1. There are 14 residues in the CDR3. Germline CDR1 and CDR2: SGHRS and YFSETQ. The ends lost 0 bases at V and 8 bases at J; junction bases unmatched: 4. The CDR3 region has the DNA TGCGCCAGCAGCTTGGAGGGACAGCGGGAAAAACTGTTTTTT. Translating gives CASSLEGQREKLFF.

This clone was found a few times. The chain links TRBV9 to TRBJ2-1, with 8 nucleotides matching TRBD2. Germline lookup yields CDR1 SGDLS and CDR2 YYNGEE. J gave up 2 bases and V 1 base, and 2 bases lay outside the gene matches. The CDR3 runs 15 residues. Here the CDR3 reads CASSVYGGAYNEQFF. The CDR3 DNA follows: TGTGCCAGCAGCGTATACGGGGGGGCCTACAATGAGCAGTTCTTC.

This clone appeared a few times. CDR3 DNA sequence: TGTGCCAGCAGCCCGTCACAGGGACCCTATGGCTACACCTTC. Encoded protein: CASSPSQGPYGYTF. The chain links TRBV9 to TRBJ1-2; a weak D match, TRBD1 (6 bases). CDR1 is SGDLS, CDR2 YYNGEE, per germline. Trimming removed 4 bases from V and 4 bases from J, with 14 bases in between. CDR3 length: 14 amino acids.

This clone was detected a few times. V is TRBV29-1 and J is TRBJ1-2, with 9 positions matching TRBD1. V lost 2 bases, J lost 2 bases, and 6 bases stayed unmatched. In germline, CDR1 is SQVTM, CDR2 ANQGSEA. This CDR3 contains 15 residues. In DNA form, the CDR3 reads TGCAGCGTTGAACACCGGGACAGGGAGAACTATGGCTACACCTTC. Amino acids: CSVEHRDRENYGYTF.

This clone was picked up a small number of times. The sample has other DNA sequences that encode this CDR3 too. The chain combines TRBV9 with TRBJ2-5; D might be TRBD2 (5 bases). Germline CDR1 SGDLS, CDR2 YYNGEE. V shed 3 bases and J shed 3 bases, with 12 bases lying between them. The CDR3 extends over 14 amino acids. The CDR3 reads CASSARTGEETQYF. The DNA for the CDR3 is TGTGCCAGCAGCGCCCGGACTGGGGAAGAGACCCAGTACTTC.

The table lists this clone with a few counts. This sequence joins TRBV4-3 and TRBJ2-5; 14 bases match TRBD2. CDR3 size: 18 residues. V shed 2 bases and J 5 bases; nucleotides not matched to a gene: 10. Germline CDR1 reads LGHNA; CDR2 reads YSLEER. The CDR3 loop reads CASSQRIGLAGGDETQYF. CDR3 DNA sequence: TGCGCCAGCAGCCAACGTATAGGACTAGCGGGGGGAGACGAGACCCAGTACTTC.